One sample yielded the 19 T cell receptor beta chains listed below, sequenced in a study of shared clonotypes between healthy human individuals. The assay was immunoSEQ multiplex PCR, and TCRdb's table has in-frame clones only and misses some. The sample gives about 1.1 million clones, about 84% of which show up once; around 0.6% is in the top ten. The sequenced sample consisted of memory CD4+ T cells from PBMCs. Specified subset: CD45RA-negative fraction. These receptors came from a man aged 18 to 29 in good health. Some clones in this sample may be carry-over from other donors' samples.

The CDR3, as DNA: TGTGCCAGCAGCCCCGGGACAGGGGGCGGGGGGGAGCTGTTTTTT. It is translated as CASSPGTGGGGELFF. The V and J genes are TRBV9 and TRBJ2-2, with 12 positions matching TRBD1. The germline gives CDR1 SGDLS, CDR2 YYNGEE. This CDR3 comprises 15 residues. Unmatched junction bases numbered 6, after V lost 4 bases and J lost 8 bases.

This chain joins TRBV6-6 and TRBJ1-5, with unresolved D. V lost 6 bases and J 1 base, leaving 4 bases between the germline ends. The CDR3 contains 12 residues. In germline, CDR1 is MNHNY, CDR2 SVGAGI (reference sequence). The CDR3 spells CASRLSNQPQHF. The CDR3 DNA reads TGTGCCAGCAGGCTAAGCAATCAGCCCCAGCATTTT.

This chain links TRBV5-6 with TRBJ1-3, with D possibly matching TRBD1 (5 bases). Trimming pared 2 bases from V and 0 bases from J, leaving 6 bases between. Germline CDR1 and CDR2: SGHDT and YYEEEE. CDR3 length equals 14 residues. Here the CDR3 reads CASSLRGSGNTIYF. CDR3 DNA sequence: TGTGCCAGCAGCTTAAGGGGCTCTGGAAACACCATATATTTT.

J is TRBJ2-1 and V is TRBV18, with 12 bases that match TRBD2. The V gene end was trimmed by 4 bases and the J gene end by 2 bases; junction bases not matched to a gene: 6. CDR1 and CDR2 from the germline V gene are KGHSH and LQKENI. This CDR3 is 17 amino acids long. The CDR3 protein is CASSQNLAGGPYNEQFF. The CDR3 DNA reads TGTGCCAGCTCACAAAATCTAGCGGGAGGGCCCTACAATGAGCAGTTCTTC.

In regard to this clone: Other DNA sequences in this sample translate to the same CDR3. V gene TRBV7-2 combines with J gene TRBJ1-1, with 8 bases matching TRBD1. The germline V gene has CDR1 SGHTA and CDR2 FQGNSA. The CDR3 runs to 14 residues. Trimming cost V 4 bases and J 1 base; bases outside gene matches: 2. CDR3 bases: TGTGCCAGCAGCTCACAGGGGGGGAACACTGAAGCTTTCTTT. It translates to CASSSQGGNTEAFF.

About this clone itself: Other nucleotide sequences from this sample produce the same CDR3. The V and J genes are TRBV7-9 and TRBJ2-3, with unresolved D. V lost 1 base, J lost 0 bases, and 5 bases lay in between. The CDR3 consists of 14 residues. Germline V gene lookup returns CDR1 SEHNR and CDR2 FQNEAQ (reference sequence). The CDR3, as DNA: TGTGCCAGCAGCTTAGGTGCCAGCACAGATACGCAGTATTTT. Its translation is CASSLGASTDTQYF.

V usage is TRBV7-9 and J usage is TRBJ1-4; 7 bases match TRBD1. CDR1 and CDR2 (germline): SEHNR, FQNEAQ (reference sequence). This CDR3 is 13 amino acids long. Trimming cost V 7 bases and J 4 bases; bases outside gene matches: 3. The CDR3 is CASTRGYNEKLFF. The CDR3 DNA reads TGTGCCAGCACCAGGGGGTATAATGAAAAACTGTTTTTT.

The table lists this clone with a few counts. One end of the junction fails to match germline, which may point to a read error. V is TRBV27 and J is TRBJ2-7, with 16 bases that match TRBD2. The V gene's germline CDR1 is MNHEY and CDR2 SMNVEV (reference sequence). The CDR3 extends over 15 amino acids. The CDR3 DNA reads as TGTGCCAGCAGCCTCCCCGGGACTAGCGGGAGGGTCTTTTATTTC. This encodes CASSLPGTSGRVFYF.

This clone occurred once. The V and J genes are TRBV11-3 and TRBJ2-1, with 7 bases that match TRBD2. The CDR3 extends over 15 amino acids. The J segment lost 4 bases and the V segment lost 6 bases, leaving 9 bases of the junction unmatched. Per germline, CDR1 SGHNT and CDR2 YENEEA. This CDR3 is CASSLAGDLYNEQFF. Here the CDR3 DNA reads TGTGCCAGCAGTCTGGCGGGAGATCTTTACAATGAGCAGTTCTTC.

For this clone: The likely explanation is a read error, given a far larger clone one base away. This chain links TRBV4-2 with TRBJ2-3, with 9 bases identical to TRBD1. The CDR3 covers 17 residues. Germline V gene lookup returns CDR1 LGHNA and CDR2 YNFKEQ. The chain's CDR3 is CASSQERTGERTDTRYF. The CDR3 DNA reads TGTGCCAGCAGCCAAGAGAGGACAGGGGAAAGGACAGATACGCGGTATTTT.

This chain uses TRBV28 with TRBJ1-4; 10 bases align to TRBD1. V was pared by 4 bases and J by 8 bases, with 10 bases of the junction left unmatched. The CDR3 runs to 16 residues. The germline V gene has CDR1 MDHEN and CDR2 SYDVKM. The CDR3, as DNA: TGTGCCAGCAGTTCGGGACAGGGGAGTAGGGAAGAAAAACTGTTTTTT. It translates to CASSSGQGSREEKLFF.

This clone was picked up a small number of times. The chain has TRBV29-1 and TRBJ1-1, with 7 bases lining up with TRBD1. From germline, CDR1 is SQVTM and CDR2 ANQGSEA. V gave up 4 bases and J gave up 1 base; unmatched junction bases: 9. CDR3 length: 15 amino acids. This CDR3 is CSVVTRTGRNTEAFF. CDR3 DNA: TGCAGCGTTGTGACGAGGACAGGTAGGAACACTGAAGCTTTCTTT.

CDR3 sequence reads: CASRPRNTGELFF. The CDR3 bases are TGTGCCAGTAGGCCCAGGAACACCGGGGAGCTGTTTTTT. The chain joins TRBV19 to TRBJ2-2; D unclear. The CDR3 is 13 amino acids. V was shortened by 6 bases and J by 1 base, with 6 bases between the two germline ends. Germline V gives CDR1 LNHDA, CDR2 SQIVND (reference sequence).

In the case of this clone: Sequence at one end of the junction differs from germline and may be a read error. Within the sample, other DNA sequences also encode this same CDR3. The chain has TRBV10-3 and TRBJ1-3; no clear D. The CDR3 consists of 13 residues. The V gene's germline CDR1 is ENHRY and CDR2 SYGVKD. The chain's CDR3 is CAISVKQGNTIYF. As DNA, the CDR3 is TGCGCCATCAGTGTAAAACAGGGAAACACCATATATTTT.

V usage is TRBV6-5 and J usage is TRBJ2-2; maybe TRBD1 (6 bases). V gave up 4 bases and J gave up 4 bases, with 16 bases separating them. This CDR3 is built from 16 residues. Germline V CDR1 and CDR2: MNHEY, SVGAGI. The DNA of the CDR3 is TGTGCCAGCAGTTCCCCCACGACAGGCCCCACCGGGGAGCTGTTTTTT. Amino acids: CASSSPTTGPTGELFF.

This clone was seen just once. The chain links TRBV27 to TRBJ1-6; no definite D call. V lost 4 bases and J 10 bases, leaving 11 bases between the germline ends. Looked up from germline, CDR1 is MNHEY and CDR2 is SMNVEV (reference sequence). CDR3 length: 13 amino acids. In nucleotides, the CDR3 is TGTGCCAGCAGTTGGGCCGATGCGTCACCCCTCCACTTT. Translated: CASSWADASPLHF.

V gene TRBV5-1 combines with J gene TRBJ2-5; 7 bases agree with TRBD2. The CDR3 spans 15 residues. Looked up from germline, CDR1 is SGHRS and CDR2 is YFSETQ. Trimming at V came to 0 bases and at J to 1 base, leaving 3 bases not matched to a gene. Here the CDR3 DNA reads TGCGCCAGCAGCTTGGTGGCTAGCGGCCAAGAGACCCAGTACTTC. This codes for CASSLVASGQETQYF.

The rearrangement links TRBV7-9 to TRBJ2-5; unclear D gene. The tail of the sequence fits TRBJ2-7 better, so the J call may be wrong. Germline loops: CDR1 SEHNR, CDR2 FQNEAQ (reference sequence). The CDR3 has 15 residues. The CDR3 sequence: CASSLGSGISVEQYF. In DNA, the CDR3 is TGTGCCAGCAGCTTAGGTTCCGGAATTTCGGTCGAGCAGTACTTC.

A note on this clone: Distinct nucleotide sequences in the sample also encode this CDR3. This rearrangement joins TRBV18 to TRBJ2-7; 8 positions agree with TRBD1. Germline CDR1 reads KGHSH; CDR2 reads LQKENI. This CDR3 is 15 amino acids long. J lost 3 bases, V lost 3 bases, and 7 bases had no gene match. Written as DNA, the CDR3 is TGTGCCAGCTCACCGACAGGGGACGTTATCTACGAGCAGTACTTC. Its translation: CASSPTGDVIYEQYF.